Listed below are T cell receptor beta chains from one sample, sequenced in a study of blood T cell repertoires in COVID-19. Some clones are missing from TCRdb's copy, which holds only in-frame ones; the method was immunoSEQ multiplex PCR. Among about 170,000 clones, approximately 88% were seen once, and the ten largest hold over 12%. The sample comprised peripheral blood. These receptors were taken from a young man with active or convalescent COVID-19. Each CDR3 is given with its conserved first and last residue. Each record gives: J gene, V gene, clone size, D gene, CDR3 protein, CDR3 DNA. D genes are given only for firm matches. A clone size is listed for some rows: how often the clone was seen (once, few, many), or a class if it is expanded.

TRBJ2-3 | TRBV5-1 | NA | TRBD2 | CASSLTAGGTDTQYF | TGCGCCAGCAGCTTAACAGCGGGGGGCACAGATACGCAGTATTTT
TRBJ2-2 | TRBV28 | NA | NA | CASSSFRAGELFF | TGTGCCAGCAGTTCCTTCAGGGCCGGGGAGCTGTTTTTT
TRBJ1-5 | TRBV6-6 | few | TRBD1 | CASSQNRGTVSNQPQHF | TGTGCCAGCAGTCAAAACAGGGGAACGGTGAGCAATCAGCCCCAGCATTTT
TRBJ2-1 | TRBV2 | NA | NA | CAGAGYNEQFF | TGTGCCGGGGCTGGTTACAATGAGCAGTTCTTC
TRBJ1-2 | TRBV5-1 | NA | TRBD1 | CASSPRGQGATYGYTF | TGCGCCAGCAGCCCAAGAGGACAGGGGGCGACCTATGGCTACACCTTC
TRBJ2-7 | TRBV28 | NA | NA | CASSFSGLYEQYF | TGTGCCAGCAGTTTTTCAGGCTTGTACGAGCAGTACTTC
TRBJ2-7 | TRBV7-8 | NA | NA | CASSLAWGRNSEQYF | TGTGCCAGCAGCTTAGCTTGGGGGAGGAATTCCGAGCAGTACTTC
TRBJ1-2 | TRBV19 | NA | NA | CASRHTDRPYGYTF | TGTGCCAGTAGGCACACAGACAGGCCCTATGGCTACACCTTC
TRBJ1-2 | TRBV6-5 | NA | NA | CASSYSGVSGNYGYTF | TGTGCCAGCAGTTACTCAGGGGTTAGTGGGAACTATGGCTACACCTTC
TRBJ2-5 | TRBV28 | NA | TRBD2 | CASRYDGTSGRHLQETQYF | TGTGCCAGCAGGTACGACGGGACTAGCGGGAGGCACCTCCAAGAGACCCAGTACTTC
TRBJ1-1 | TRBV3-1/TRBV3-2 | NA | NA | CASSQGNRRQNTEAFF | TGTGCCAGCAGCCAAGGGAACAGGAGACAGAACACTGAAGCTTTCTTT
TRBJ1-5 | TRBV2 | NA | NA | CASSGRQLNQPQHF | TGTGCCAGCAGTGGTCGACAGTTAAATCAGCCCCAGCATTTT
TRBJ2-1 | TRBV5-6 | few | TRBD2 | CASSSRLAEVQEFF | TGTGCCAGCAGCTCCCGACTAGCGGAGGTACAAGAGTTCTTC
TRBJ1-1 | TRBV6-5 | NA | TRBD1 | CASSRDRGNTEAFF | TGTGCCAGCTCTAGGGACAGGGGGAACACTGAAGCTTTCTTT
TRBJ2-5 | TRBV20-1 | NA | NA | CSASSGQEGRGETQYF | TGCAGTGCTAGTTCAGGACAGGAGGGGCGAGGAGAGACCCAGTACTTC
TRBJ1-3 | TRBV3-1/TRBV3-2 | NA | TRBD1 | CASSQGQGRNTIYF | TGTGCCAGCAGCCAGGGACAGGGGCGAAACACCATATATTTT
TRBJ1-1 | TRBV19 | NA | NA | CASRGWATPNTEAFF | TGTGCCAGTAGAGGTTGGGCGACGCCGAACACTGAAGCTTTCTTT
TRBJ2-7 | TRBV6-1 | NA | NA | CASSTAYEQYF | TGTGCCAGCTCCACAGCCTACGAGCAGTACTTC
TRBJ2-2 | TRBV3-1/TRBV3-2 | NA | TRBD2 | CASSQVTSGRSVPGTGELFF | TGTGCCAGCAGCCAAGTAACTAGCGGGAGGAGCGTTCCGGGCACCGGGGAGCTGTTTTTT
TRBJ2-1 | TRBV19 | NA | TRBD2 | CASSIGSGGISSYNEQFF | TGTGCCAGTAGTATAGGTAGCGGGGGCATCAGCTCCTACAATGAGCAGTTCTTC